This T cell receptor (beta chain) was observed in a study of T cell responses to AZD1222 COVID-19 vaccine. Regarding the study as a whole: Reportedly, close to half of spike-specific TCRs are directed against unmutated variant regions. The study found Spike-specific TCR breadth and depth rose after two AZD1222 doses. Most donors were white British and more were female, and clonal diversity was possibly underestimated. Only a handful of AZD1222 recipients, roughly 6 in all, had baseline seropositivity.

The V gene's germline CDR1 is SQVTM and CDR2 ANQGSEA. V trimming: 7 bases; J trimming: 7 bases; junction bases outside the gene matches: 2. The CDR3 has 12 residues. With respect to this clone: Its antigen remains unknown.

Sequenced by immunoSEQ multiplex PCR; TCRdb stores in-frame clones only, minus some. The sample contains roughly 120,000 clones, just over 85% of which appear only once. The chain joins TRBV29-1 to TRBJ1-4, with 11 bases identical to TRBD1. The starting material was peripheral blood, obtained on day 0 of MenACWY control vaccination. The clonotype originates from an adult in good health. The CDR3 here is CSAGTGGEKLFF. Here the CDR3 DNA reads TGCAGCGCTGGGACAGGGGGTGAAAAACTGTTTTTT.